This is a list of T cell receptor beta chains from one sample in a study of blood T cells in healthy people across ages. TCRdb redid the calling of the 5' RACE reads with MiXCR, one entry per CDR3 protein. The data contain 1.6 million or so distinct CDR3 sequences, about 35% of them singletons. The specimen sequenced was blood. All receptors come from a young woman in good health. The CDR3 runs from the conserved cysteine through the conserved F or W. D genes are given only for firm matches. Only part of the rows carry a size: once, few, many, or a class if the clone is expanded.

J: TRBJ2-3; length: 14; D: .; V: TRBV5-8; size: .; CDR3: CASSLRLESDTQYF; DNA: TGTGCCAGCAGCTTGAGACTAGAGTCAGATACGCAGTATTTT
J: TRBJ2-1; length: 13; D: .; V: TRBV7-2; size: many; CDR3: CASSRGVYNEQFF; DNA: TGCGCCAGCAGCCGGGGCGTCTACAATGAGCAGTTCTTC
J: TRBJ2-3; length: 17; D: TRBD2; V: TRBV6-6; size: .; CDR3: CASSYTSGGAGTDTQYF; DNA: TGTGCCAGCAGTTACACTAGCGGGGGAGCGGGGACAGATACGCAGTATTTT
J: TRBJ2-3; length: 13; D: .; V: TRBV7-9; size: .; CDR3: CASSLSLLDAQYF; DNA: TGTGCCAGCAGCCTCTCGTTATTGGATGCGCAGTATTTT
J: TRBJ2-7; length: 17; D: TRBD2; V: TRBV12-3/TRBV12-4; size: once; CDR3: CASSLIFTSGSRYEQYF; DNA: TGTGCCAGCAGTTTAATATTCACTAGCGGGAGTCGATACGAGCAGTACTTC
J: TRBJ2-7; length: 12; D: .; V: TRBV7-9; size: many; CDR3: CASSRVTTEQYF; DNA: TGTGCCAGCAGCCGAGTAACGACCGAGCAGTACTTC
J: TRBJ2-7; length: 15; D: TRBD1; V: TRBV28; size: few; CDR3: CASSPPQGVSYEQYF; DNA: TGTGCCAGCAGTCCACCCCAGGGGGTCTCCTACGAGCAGTACTTC
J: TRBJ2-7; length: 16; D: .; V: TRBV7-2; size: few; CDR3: CASSPGGLLLSYEQYF; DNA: TGTGCCAGCTCCCCGGGTGGGCTTCTGCTCTCCTACGAGCAGTACTTC
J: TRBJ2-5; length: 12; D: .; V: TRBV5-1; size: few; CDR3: CASSFEEETQYF; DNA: TGCGCCAGCAGCTTTGAGGAAGAGACCCAGTACTTC
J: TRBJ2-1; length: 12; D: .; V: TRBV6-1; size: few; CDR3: CASSLKRLEQFF; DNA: TGTGCCAGCAGCCTAAAGAGGTTGGAGCAGTTCTTC
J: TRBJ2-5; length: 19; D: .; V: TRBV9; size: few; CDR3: CASSAKAPKDYPGRETQYF; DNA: TGTGCCAGCAGCGCCAAAGCTCCCAAGGACTACCCGGGACGTGAGACCCAGTACTTC
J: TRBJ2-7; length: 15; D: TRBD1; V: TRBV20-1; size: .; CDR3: CSARLGQGAPDEQYF; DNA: TGCAGTGCTAGACTAGGACAGGGGGCGCCCGACGAGCAGTACTTC
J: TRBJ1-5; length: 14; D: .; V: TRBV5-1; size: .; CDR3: CASSKSGGHQPQHF; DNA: TGCGCCAGCAGCAAATCAGGCGGGCATCAGCCCCAGCATTTT
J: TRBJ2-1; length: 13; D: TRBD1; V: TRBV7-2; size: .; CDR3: CASSTRQGHEQFF; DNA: TGTGCCAGCAGCACCCGACAGGGACATGAGCAGTTCTTC
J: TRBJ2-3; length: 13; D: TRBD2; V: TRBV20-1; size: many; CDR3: CSARLAGADTQYF; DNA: TGCAGTGCTAGACTAGCGGGAGCGGATACGCAGTATTTT
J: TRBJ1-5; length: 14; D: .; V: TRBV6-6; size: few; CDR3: CASSYSGGYTPQHF; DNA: TGTGCCAGCAGTTACTCGGGAGGGTATACGCCCCAGCATTTT
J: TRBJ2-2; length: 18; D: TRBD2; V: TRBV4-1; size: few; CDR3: CASSQRPPGGMNTGELFF; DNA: TGCGCCAGCAGCCAACGCCCCCCGGGGGGGATGAACACCGGGGAGCTGTTTTTT
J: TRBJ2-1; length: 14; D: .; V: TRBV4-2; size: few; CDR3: CASSQEPTWREQFF; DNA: TGTGCCAGCAGCCAAGAGCCAACCTGGCGTGAGCAGTTCTTC
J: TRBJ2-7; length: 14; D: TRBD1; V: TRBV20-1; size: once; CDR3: CSARETGGGYEQYF; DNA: TGCAGTGCTAGAGAGACAGGGGGCGGCTACGAGCAGTACTTC
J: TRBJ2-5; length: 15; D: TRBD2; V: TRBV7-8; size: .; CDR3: CASSSRTSRTETQYF; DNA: TGTGCCAGCAGCTCCCGGACTAGCCGGACAGAGACCCAGTACTTC
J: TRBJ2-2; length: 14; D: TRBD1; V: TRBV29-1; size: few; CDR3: CSVETGGNTGELFF; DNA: TGCAGCGTTGAAACAGGGGGCAACACCGGGGAGCTGTTTTTT
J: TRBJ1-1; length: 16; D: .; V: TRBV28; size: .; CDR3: CASSTIGMRERTEAFF; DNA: TGTGCCAGCAGTACAATCGGGATGAGGGAAAGGACTGAAGCTTTCTTT
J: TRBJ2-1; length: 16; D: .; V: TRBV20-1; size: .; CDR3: CSARSVSGTQWGEQFF; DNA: TGCAGTGCTAGGTCCGTTTCCGGGACTCAGTGGGGTGAGCAGTTCTTC
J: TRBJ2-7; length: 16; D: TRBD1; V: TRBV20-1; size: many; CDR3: CSALNARQGATGEQYF; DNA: TGCAGTGCTCTTAACGCCCGACAGGGGGCAACTGGCGAGCAGTACTTC
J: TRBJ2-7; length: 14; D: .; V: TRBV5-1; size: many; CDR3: CASTPGPSSYEQYF; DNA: TGCGCCAGCACCCCGGGACCGAGCTCCTACGAGCAGTACTTC
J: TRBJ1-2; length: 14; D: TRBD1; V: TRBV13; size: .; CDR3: CASSPGTGPHGYTF; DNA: TGTGCCAGCAGCCCGGGGACAGGCCCCCATGGCTACACCTTC
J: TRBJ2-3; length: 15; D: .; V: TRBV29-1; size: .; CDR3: CSVPLAGTSTDTQYF; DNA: TGCAGCGTCCCACTAGCCGGAACTAGCACAGATACGCAGTATTTT
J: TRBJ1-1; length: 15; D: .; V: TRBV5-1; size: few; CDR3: CASSFRAGVRTEAFF; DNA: TGCGCCAGCAGCTTTCGGGCAGGGGTTCGAACTGAAGCTTTCTTT
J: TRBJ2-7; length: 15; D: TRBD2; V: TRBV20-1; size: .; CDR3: CSARDLERGGNEQYF; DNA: TGCAGTGCTAGAGACCTGGAGCGGGGAGGGAACGAGCAGTACTTC
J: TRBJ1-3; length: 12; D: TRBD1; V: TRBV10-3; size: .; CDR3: CALRGPVGTIYF; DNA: TGTGCCCTCAGGGGGCCAGTGGGCACCATATATTTT
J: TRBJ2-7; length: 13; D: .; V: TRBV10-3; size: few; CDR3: CAIIENSFYEQYF; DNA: TGTGCCATAATAGAGAACTCATTCTACGAGCAGTACTTC
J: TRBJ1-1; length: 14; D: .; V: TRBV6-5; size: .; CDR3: CASSLRGAGTEAFF; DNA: TGTGCCAGCAGTCTTCGAGGGGCGGGAACTGAAGCTTTCTTT
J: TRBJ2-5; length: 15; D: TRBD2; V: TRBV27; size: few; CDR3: CASSFRREVQETQYF; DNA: TGTGCCAGCAGTTTCAGGCGGGAGGTCCAAGAGACCCAGTACTTC
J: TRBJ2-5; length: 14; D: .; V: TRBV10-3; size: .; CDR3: CAISELPGEETQYF; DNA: TGTGCCATCAGTGAACTACCGGGGGAAGAGACCCAGTACTTC